This T cell receptor (beta chain) is drawn from a study of cytomegalovirus exposure and HLA in healthy donors. CDR1 and CDR2 from the germline V gene are SGHRS and YFSETQ. CDR3 length: 16 residues. The V end was cut by 0 bases, the J end by 10 bases, with 22 bases between. PCR amplification relied on 60 Vbeta primers (plus 13 Jbeta primers). The table came from immunoSEQ multiplex PCR; TCRdb's copy has only in-frame clones and leaves some out. Here the sample spans roughly 150,000 clones, 84% being singletons. The source is a young man in good health and CMV-seronegative. The chain carries TRBV5-1 and TRBJ1-1, with a weak D call TRBD1 (5 bases). The sequenced sample consisted of PBMCs. CDR3 DNA: TGCGCCAGCAGCTTGGCGGGGGGGACCCAGACAGAAGGAGCTTTCTTT. This sequence encodes CASSLAGGTQTEGAFF.